Described below is a single T cell receptor (beta chain) sequence and its context. Which antigen it targets is not known. No much larger clone exists at a distance of one base, and base qualities are not known. The trial excluded patients who had a history of autoimmune disease or who were on systemic immunosuppression. Peripheral blood for TCR sequencing was drawn from every dose cohort at baseline, at cycle 4 day 1 and at cycle 7 day 1. The samples were taken from a phase I, first-in-human, multicenter, open-label dose-escalation trial of ivuxolimab. Adults with locally advanced or metastatic melanoma, renal cell carcinoma, hepatocellular carcinoma or head and neck squamous cell carcinoma were enrolled in the trial. Before TCR sequencing, CD4+ and CD8+ T cells were separately sorted from peripheral blood. This sample was taken from a study of OX40 agonist ivuxolimab in advanced cancers. About the investigation overall: The costimulatory receptor OX40 (CD134) was targeted by ivuxolimab, a fully human IgG2 agonistic monoclonal antibody. The paper covers the monotherapy dose-escalation part of the phase I ivuxolimab trial, which included N of about 50 patients. Intravenous ivuxolimab was administered to patients every 2 weeks at six dose levels: 0.01, 0.1, 0.3, 1.5, 3 and 10 mg/kg. Three dose-escalation patients achieved partial responses, one with hepatocellular carcinoma and two with cutaneous melanoma. Prior anti-PD-1, anti-PD-L1 or anti-CTLA-4 therapy was permitted, and checkpoint inhibitors had been received by roughly 40% of dose-escalation patients. Of the roughly 52 patients in dose escalation, about 20 had hepatocellular carcinoma, about 15 had melanoma, 9 had renal cell carcinoma and 9 had head and neck cancer. Peripheral TCRbeta sequencing aimed to test whether ivuxolimab altered TCR sequence diversity and caused clonal T-cell expansion. A male proportion of nearly 85% and a mean age of approximately 61 years, ranging from roughly 23 to 79, were recorded for the dose-escalation cohort.

Sequences SGHAT (CDR1) and FQNNGV (CDR2) are obtained from the germline V gene. There are 15 amino acids in the CDR3, from cysteine to phenylalanine inclusive. The entry retains the CDR3 DNA only, 45 bases that are in frame from base 1. A distance of 9 bases separates the germline ends of V and J, which lose 1 base and 5 bases respectively. What the study reported, not specific to this receptor: At doses from 0.1 to 3.0 mg/kg, clonal expansion was seen in both CD4+ and CD8+ blood T cells between baseline and week 6. Low levels of normalized T-cell clonal expansion were also shown by some nonresponding patients. On average, CD8+ T cells showed more expanded clones than CD4+ T cells after ivuxolimab. The antigen specificity of the clonally expanded peripheral T cells was not determined. In partial responders in the 0.1-3.0 mg/kg groups, normalized peripheral clonal expansion was found to be among the lowest, especially among CD8+ T cells.

Genomic DNA was extracted from sorted cells for sequencing of the TCRbeta CDR3 region. The immunoSEQ Assay was used for sequencing of TCRbeta CDR3 regions. TCRdb took this table from immuneACCESS and kept in-frame rearrangements with V and J called. Such tables lack part of the clones; where checked against another copy, unresolved V genes explain under half of the gap, and the rest is unexplained. A total of tens of thousands of clones appear in this sample, roughly 90% of them only once. The ten top clones hold more than 5% of the sample. The V and J genes are TRBV11-2 and TRBJ1-6; confidence is insufficient to name the D gene. The source is an adult with an advanced solid tumor such as melanoma, head and neck, liver or kidney cancer. The sequencing used CD4+ or CD8+ T cells sorted from blood, collected in a trial of the OX40 agonist ivuxolimab. For the CDR3, the sequence is CASSLAFLNNSPLHF. The nucleotides are TGTGCCAGCAGCTTAGCCTTTCTTAATAATTCACCCCTCCACTTT.